This section outlines one T cell receptor (beta chain) sequence together with its context. Trimming removed 0 bases at V and 8 bases at J, with 6 bases between. There are 12 residues in the CDR3. Germline CDR1 reads SGHRS; CDR2 reads YFSETQ. The sample belongs to a study of OX40 agonist ivuxolimab in advanced cancers. As for the study in general: In this cohort, patients received ivuxolimab, an agonistic anti-OX40 (CD134) antibody.

Sequenced by immunoSEQ multiplex PCR; TCRdb stores in-frame clones only, minus some. In the table there are some 150,000 clones, 90% to 95% of which are singletons. The clonotype comes from an adult with an advanced solid tumor such as melanoma, head and neck, liver or kidney cancer. The V and J genes are TRBV5-1 and TRBJ2-1, with unresolved D. The sequences come from CD4+ or CD8+ T cells sorted from blood, collected in a trial of the OX40 agonist ivuxolimab. This CDR3 is CASSLDYDEQFF. CDR3 sequence (DNA): TGCGCCAGCAGCTTGGATTACGATGAGCAGTTCTTC. Variable domain in full (rest from reference TRBV5-1 and TRBJ2-1): KAGVTQTPRYLIKTRGQQVTLSCSPISGHRSVSWYQQTPGQGLQFLFEYFSETQRNKGNFPGRFSGRQFSNSRSEMNVSTLELGDSALYLCASSLDYDEQFFGPGTRLTVL.